The T cell receptor beta chain under discussion was sequenced for a study of blood T cells in healthy people across ages. Study findings and constraints: The fall in TCR beta diversity per million T cells was roughly linear with age.

Regarding this clonotype: Its antigen is currently unknown. The junction and the germline gene differ at one end; a read error may be behind it.

Every participating donor contributed 7.5 to 10 milliliters of peripheral blood through a draw. A sample-barcoded 5' primer and a J-beta primer mix were used in a second PCR of roughly 7 to 11 cycles. TCRdb ran MiXCR on the 5' RACE reads and lists one entry per CDR3 protein. The table records 700,000 to 850,000 distinct CDR3 sequences, about 55% of them present only once. Sequenced sample: blood. The receptor comes from a man older than 75 in good health.

CDR3 amino acids: CGAPRGLAGTYQETQYF. The CDR3 DNA reads TGCGGTGCGCCTCGGGGACTAGCAGGAACGTACCAAGAGACCCAGTACTTC. The chain uses TRBV20-1 and TRBJ2-5; 9 positions agree with TRBD2. CDR1 is DFQATT, CDR2 SNEGSKA, per germline (reference sequence). This CDR3 has 17 amino acids.